Detailed here is one T cell receptor beta chain. This entry belongs to a study of breast tumors, draining lymph nodes, adjacent tissues. Each CDR3 protein gets one entry after TCRdb re-called the multiplex PCR reads with MiXCR. The sample consists of more than 30,000 distinct CDR3 sequences, roughly two thirds of them appearing once. V lost 7 bases to trimming and J lost 5 bases, with 13 bases between them. The CDR3 has 13 residues. The V and J genes are TRBV12-3 or TRBV12-4 and TRBJ2-3; D possibly corresponds to TRBD2 (5 bases). The receptor was isolated from a female donor with breast cancer. Some clones in this sample may be carry-over from other donors' samples. Sequencing was performed on breast tumor tissue. In nucleotides, the CDR3 is TGTGCCAGCACAGTAGAAGCGGAAGATACGCAGTATTTT. As protein: CASTVEAEDTQYF.